The sequence of this T cell receptor beta chain was determined in a study of T cell changes during pregnancy in multiple sclerosis. Some clones are missing from TCRdb's copy, which holds only in-frame ones; the method was immunoSEQ multiplex PCR. Of 65,000 to 85,000 clones listed, around 94% are singletons. On this clone: Other DNA sequences in the sample encode the same CDR3.

There are 14 residues in the CDR3. V was shortened by 5 bases and J by 0 bases, with 8 bases between the two germline ends. Germline V gene lookup returns CDR1 SEHNR and CDR2 FQNEAQ (reference sequence). The sequence came from a female donor with multiple sclerosis, enrolled in a pregnancy study. The sample was CD4+ T cells from peripheral blood mononuclear cells, taken before pregnancy. The genes are TRBV7-9 and TRBJ1-3; no firm D call. CDR3 residues: CASSPGLSGNTIYF. In DNA, the CDR3 is TGTGCCAGCAGCCCCGGACTCTCTGGAAACACCATATATTTT.